This record looks at one TCR beta chain sequence and its context. Its antigen remains undetermined. Within one base of it there is no much larger clone, and no base qualities were kept. Libraries were prepared through the immunoSEQ multiplex PCR assay. For the multiplex PCR, a mixture combining 60 forward primers for TCR Vbeta segments and 13 reverse primers for TCR Jbeta segments was used. The CDR3 region of rearranged TCR beta genes was amplified from genomic DNA by a multiplex PCR assay. Amplified TCR beta libraries were sequenced as 87-base-pair reads on the Illumina HiSeq System. The original methods were these. Across the roughly 670 repertoires, a later analysis counted roughly 77 million unique TCR beta chains, some 11 million of which were shared by at least two donors. Raw reads were error-corrected and collapsed into unique sequences with a nearest-neighbor algorithm that merged closely related sequences to remove PCR and sequencing errors. CDR3 sequences were aligned to IMGT reference sequences to assign V, D and J gene segments. For a sequence to be retained, at least a six-nucleotide match to both a V gene segment and a J gene segment was required. A rearrangement counted as productive if the CDR3 had no stop codons and remained in frame with V and J, and every other rearrangement counted as non-productive. Following IMGT convention, CDR3 was defined as the stretch from the second conserved V-encoded cysteine to the conserved J-encoded phenylalanine. The earlier analysis of about 610 of the donors excluded sequences that lacked an unambiguous match to a single V gene segment. An earlier analysis of over 450 of the donors classified V segments as functional when productive rearrangements were above 56.7% and as segregating when the standard deviation between donors was above 5%. A statistical classification framework was developed to diagnose cytomegalovirus status using the catalog of TCR beta chain sequences. In a later analysis, V and J genes were assigned by comparing TCR nucleotide sequences against IMGT/GENE-DB human TR gene sequences. A later analysis assigned CDR3 sequences and most-parsimonious VDJ recombination scenarios with the TCRdist pipeline. In a later analysis, every TCR beta chain was defined by the combination of its CDR3 amino acid sequence and its V-gene family, and reads without a unique V-gene family were dropped. A later analysis removed several hundred highly shared, low-generation-probability nucleotide sequences to deal with suspected cross-contamination and a sequencing artifact. For each public chain, a later analysis derived a clonal expansion index from normalized ranks of inferred template counts within each repertoire. In a later analysis, generation probabilities were computed using a VDJ recombination model fitted to out-of-frame rearrangements, and the results were checked against IGoR. Hypergeometric tests were used in a later analysis to score TCR-TCR, TCR-HLA and TCR-CMV co-occurrence, with a repertoire-size bias correction applied to the TCR pairs. A later analysis estimated false discovery rates by permuting HLA or CMV assignments 20 times. A later analysis grouped co-occurring TCRs with DBSCAN, adding TCRdist sequence similarity when clustering within HLA-allele-positive subsets. Co-occurrence clustering excluded repertoires with fewer than 30,000 or more than 120,000 public chains, plus five with anomalous nucleotide sharing. The source is immuneACCESS, and TCRdb retained only in-frame sequences with V and J called. Part of the clones is not carried over; for the studies checked, unresolved V genes explain less than half of this, and the remainder is unexplained. D and trimming come from the DNA, and the V and J calls and clone size come from that table. The sample table holds 120,000 to 150,000 clones, of which approximately 83% were seen once. The top ten hold about 2% of the sample.

This sample was included in a study of cytomegalovirus exposure and HLA in healthy donors (dated by TCRdb to the late 2010s). Notes on the research overall: In an earlier analysis of under 750 of the donors, 250 to 350 Gb of sequence data and approximately 120 million unique TCR beta sequences from 150 million to 200 million T cells were reported. The T cell repertoires of 666 subjects were profiled by immunosequencing and related to cytomegalovirus serostatus. In a later analysis, previously published TCR beta repertoires from several hundred donors were re-analyzed and high-resolution HLA genotyping was added so that TCR occurrence patterns could be studied. Donor age, sex, ethnicity and CMV serostatus were collected together with the repertoire data. Rather than drawing on any new phenotypic data, the later analysis identified candidate immune exposures from TCR beta sequences and the way those sequences occurred across donors. The study aimed to test whether cataloging public T cell receptors could reveal signatures of past pathogen exposure. Class I and class II HLA loci were covered by the typing at four-digit resolution. A later genetic analysis used genome-wide SNP genotypes for about three fifths of the 666 donors, treating that subset as a discovery cohort. An earlier analysis of around 640 of the donors used high-throughput TCR beta sequencing to judge whether each TCR beta V gene segment behaved as functional or pseudogenic. Among about 400 genotyped donors of the cohort, an average of approximately 240,000 unique TCR beta nucleotide sequences was sequenced per donor, of which about 18% were non-productive. Typing coverage varied by locus: about 620-630 donors for A, B, C, DRB1 and DQB1; approximately 560 for DQA1; approximately 570 for DPA1; more than 450 for DPB1. Besides the first cohort of around 670 subjects, a separate validation cohort made up of roughly 120 different subjects was used. Of the roughly 410 genotyped donors, roughly 80% were placed in the genetic ancestry cluster associated with self-reported Caucasian donors. The study combined high-throughput TCR immunosequencing, statistical association of individual TCRs with disease status, and machine learning to predict cytomegalovirus infection status. Every discovery cohort repertoire had been produced on one sequencing platform. An early release that covered about 600 HLA-typed donors contained about 300 gigabases of sequencing data and 65 million to 100 million unique TCR sequences. Four to six DR-DQ haplotypes were handled as single units for association and clustering, since linkage in the cohort was strong.

The cohort consisted of some 670 healthy bone marrow donors. All cohort members were sampled while nominally healthy, although unrecorded immune exposures were likely present. The donor was CMV seronegative and was included in the group of over 300 seronegative cohort members. A peripheral blood sample was provided by each donor, and peripheral blood mononuclear cells were used for TCR beta sequencing. Genomic DNA extraction from the blood cell samples was performed with the Qiagen DNeasy Blood Extraction Kit. The CDR3 sequence holds 15 residues, the cysteine and phenylalanine included. The DNA shown is the 45-base CDR3, in frame from base 1. Here V drops 5 bases and J drops 3 bases, and the junction holds 7 bases not matched to any gene. CDR1 and CDR2 are read off the germline V gene (reference sequence) as MNHEY and SMNVEV. Study-wide conclusions, independent of this receptor: Only TCR beta chains were sequenced in this cohort, and the absence of alpha or paired-chain data limited detectable features. The classifier was reported to diagnose cytomegalovirus status with high specificity and sensitivity in both the original cohort and the validation cohort. Because counts were too low, seventeen rarely observed V segments, including chromosome 9 orphons, were excluded from the earlier analysis of several hundred of the donors. The only immune exposure information available for the cohort was CMV serostatus. A total of 150 or so TCR beta chains were listed by the study as associated with cytomegalovirus. It was suggested by the authors that the approach could potentially be generalized to other disease states and immunological phenotypes. Correlated functional status among segregating V segments might reflect linkage disequilibrium, but an unknown experimental factor could not be ruled out. A further reported finding was that TCR beta sequences accurately predicted the HLA-A and HLA-B alleles for most subjects in the first cohort. A later analysis found that TCR association rates varied across HLA loci, with DRB1 alleles showing the most associated TCRs and HLA-C alleles the fewest. A later genetic analysis associated a missense DCLRE1C variant with V-gene and J-gene trimming of TCR beta chains, and an independent cohort replicated the association. Compared with the roughly 700-donor mean, donors in an Asian-associated ancestry cluster had fewer N-insertions in productive TCRs, according to a later genetic analysis. Sequencing depth was assumed to be roughly uniform across donors in the presence/absence analyses, though that assumption may not hold. An earlier analysis of approximately 530 of the donors showed that most TCR beta V segments appeared in productive rearrangements either about 87% or about 30% of the time, which broadly matched IMGT annotations. Across donors, most TCR sequences were observed very rarely, whereas some public TCRs were present in many individuals. Because HLA typing was unavailable for some donors at each locus, only the typed subset was used in association tests. In vitro tests confirmed that a few of the cytomegalovirus-associated TCR beta chains recognize cytomegalovirus antigens. In a later analysis, most CMV-associated TCR beta chains were found to appear HLA-restricted, with HLA associations seemingly driven largely by CMV exposure. When HLA alleles, especially DR and DQ, strongly co-occurred, TCR associations were difficult to assign to individual alleles. The sequencing pipeline was judged likely to have produced a cluster of highly shared sequence variants as a technical artifact. In a later analysis, several top co-occurrence clusters were reported to appear linked to parvovirus B19, influenza, CMV and Epstein-Barr virus. Because the 87-base-pair reads could not distinguish some IMGT-functional V segments, including TRBV6-2 and TRBV6-3, those segments were excluded. Compared with equally common non-associated chains, HLA-associated TCR beta chains in a later analysis were more clonally expanded and had lower generation probabilities. A later analysis associated roughly 17,000 TCR beta sequences with specific HLA alleles at a false discovery rate of 0.05.

This TCR came from a woman aged 40 to 50 in good health and CMV-seronegative. The sequenced material came from PBMCs. The chain is assembled from TRBV27 and TRBJ2-7, and 10 junction bases match TRBD1. CDR3 sequence: CASSPQGQGVYEQYF. The nucleotide sequence reads as follows: TGTGCCAGCAGTCCCCAAGGACAGGGGGTCTACGAGCAGTACTTC.